These 19 T cell receptor beta chains originate from one sample sequenced in a study of Graves' ophthalmopathy and Graves' hyperthyroidism. The authors amplified TCR beta CDR3 regions from RNA transcripts. An initial RT-PCR round employing HTBI primers preceded a second-round multiplex PCR. MiXCR, applied by TCRdb to the multiplex PCR reads, yields one record per CDR3 protein. Of 200,000 to 300,000 distinct CDR3 sequences listed, around 45% are singletons. Source material: peripheral blood. All receptors come from an adult man with Graves' ophthalmopathy.

The V gene is TRBV7-2, the J gene TRBJ2-7; tentatively, D is TRBD1 or TRBD2 (5 bases each). The CDR3 runs 15 residues. Between the trimmed V and J ends, which lost 5 bases and 4 bases, there was a span of 18 bases. CDR1 and CDR2 from the germline V gene are SGHTA and FQGNSA. In DNA form, the CDR3 reads TGTGCCAGCAGCCAGATTGTGGGACCAAAATACGAGCAGTACTTC. It codes for CASSQIVGPKYEQYF.

This chain uses TRBV5-5 with TRBJ1-2, with 8 bases that match TRBD1. The CDR3 loop spans 17 amino acids. Germline V CDR1 and CDR2: SGHKS, YYEKEE (reference sequence). V lost 2 bases, J lost 6 bases, and 15 bases stayed unmatched. CDR3 residues: CASSFSGTGPPTNGYTF. CDR3 DNA: TGTGCCAGCAGCTTCTCCGGGACAGGACCCCCGACAAATGGCTACACCTTC. Supplemented by reference TRBV5-5 and TRBJ1-2, the full variable domain reads DAGVTQSPTHLIKTRGQQVTLRCSPISGHKSVSWYQQVLGQGPQFIFQYYEKEERGRGNFPDRFSARQFPNYSSELNVNALLLGDSALYLCASSFSGTGPPTNGYTFGSGTRLTVV.

The CDR3: CAISDKGGLQETQYF. The CDR3 DNA follows: TGTGCCATCAGTGATAAAGGGGGTTTACAAGAGACCCAGTACTTC. This chain uses TRBV10-3 with TRBJ2-5; TRBD1 is a possible D gene (6 bases). Germline loops: CDR1 ENHRY, CDR2 SYGVKD. The CDR3 runs to 15 residues. The V and J ends lost 3 bases and 2 bases respectively, with 13 bases between them.

This clonotype has more than one count but fewer than ten. V usage is TRBV9 and J usage is TRBJ1-1, with 7 bases matching TRBD1. V shed 4 bases and J 4 bases; nucleotides not matched to a gene: 7. CDR1 is SGDLS, CDR2 YYNGEE, per germline. The CDR3 spans 14 residues. The CDR3 DNA reads as TGTGCCAGCAGCTTAGAAGCAGGGGGCACTGAAGCTTTCTTT. Its translation: CASSLEAGGTEAFF. Complete variable domain (other parts from reference TRBV9 and TRBJ1-1): DSGVTQTPKHLITATGQRVTLRCSPRSGDLSVYWYQQSLDQGLQFLIQYYNGEERAKGNILERFSAQQFPDLHSELNLSSLELGDSALYFCASSLEAGGTEAFFGQGTRLTVV.

To note about this clonotype: One end of the junction does not line up with germline, which may come from a read error. The chain employs TRBV7-7 and TRBJ2-7, with a tentative D call TRBD2 (5 bases). This CDR3 is built from 13 residues. CDR1 is SSHAT, CDR2 FNYEAQ, per germline (reference sequence). CDR3 in amino acids: CASSLAQDHEQYF. CDR3 coding DNA: TGTGCTAGCAGCTTAGCGCAGGACCACGAGCAGTACTTC.

A single count supports this clonotype. This may be a read error, as it is one base from a much larger clone. The chain joins TRBV7-9 to TRBJ1-4; 7 nucleotides align to TRBD1. In germline, CDR1 is SEHNR, CDR2 FQNEAQ (reference sequence). The CDR3 extends over 14 amino acids. The CDR3 nucleotides are TGTGCCAGCAGCTTACAGGGGGGAGATGAAGAACTGTTTTTT. Translation gives CASSLQGGDEELFF.

To note about this clonotype: One junction end disagrees with the germline gene, perhaps due to a read error. The V and J genes are TRBV7-9 and TRBJ1-4; no definite D call. The CDR3 sequence is 16 residues long. Germline V gene data show CDR1 as SEHNR and CDR2 as FQNEAQ (reference sequence). CDR3 residues: CASSLGRTRSLLELFF. CDR3 bases: TGCGCCAGCAGCCTAGGACGGACCAGGTCCCTATTGGAACTGTTTTTT.

The chain recombines TRBV7-2 with TRBJ2-7; the D call may be TRBD1 or TRBD2 (5 bases each). Germline CDR1 is SGHTA and CDR2 is FQGNSA. The CDR3 has 16 residues. V lost 0 bases and J lost 2, with 14 bases in between. The CDR3: CASSLAPGPSPYEQYF. The CDR3 coding sequence is TGTGCCAGCAGCTTAGCGCCGGGACCGAGCCCCTACGAGCAGTACTTC.

V and J are TRBV6-6 and TRBJ1-3; tentatively, D is TRBD1 (5 bases). The germline V gene encodes CDR1 MNHNY and CDR2 SVGAGI (reference sequence). CDR3 size: 17 residues. The ends were cut back, 6 bases at V and 0 bases at J, with 18 bases in the middle. The CDR3 nucleotides read TGTGCCAGCAGGCCGACTAGCGGGGCTTTCTCTGGAAACACCATATATTTT. Translating gives CASRPTSGAFSGNTIYF.

The gene calls are TRBV5-5 and TRBJ1-2, with D possibly being TRBD1 (6 bases). Germline CDR1 and CDR2: SGHKS and YYEKEE (reference sequence). Trimming shortened V by 6 bases and J by 4 bases, and 19 bases separated the two germline ends. The CDR3 extends over 15 amino acids. The CDR3 spells CASTVLQGISYGYTF. CDR3 bases: TGTGCCAGCACCGTTCTACAGGGTATTAGCTATGGCTACACCTTC.

The chain uses TRBV9 and TRBJ1-6; 7 nucleotides match TRBD1. Germline-derived CDR1 and CDR2 are SGDLS and YYNGEE. V dropped 4 bases and J dropped 9; count of bases not matched to a gene: 10. The CDR3 has 15 amino acids. The CDR3 nucleotides are TGTGCCAGCAGCCAGGGGGGGTCGGCTGCTTCACCCCTCCACTTT. Its translation: CASSQGGSAASPLHF.

The rearrangement uses TRBV5-1 and TRBJ1-1; 7 bases match TRBD1. J was trimmed by 1 base and V by 5 bases; bases with no gene match: 2. The CDR3 is made up of 13 amino acids. Germline lookup yields CDR1 SGHRS and CDR2 YFSETQ. CDR3 sequence (DNA): TGCGCCAGCAGACGACAGGGGAACACTGAAGCTTTCTTT. Its translation is CASRRQGNTEAFF.

V usage is TRBV9 and J usage is TRBJ2-1; D assignment may be TRBD1 or TRBD2 (5 bases each). The CDR3 is 16 residues long. The germline CDR1 and CDR2 sequences are SGDLS and YYNGEE. V dropped 0 bases and J dropped 7 bases, with 17 bases sitting between them. CDR3 residues: CASSVVNNSWGNEQFF. CDR3 bases: TGTGCCAGCAGCGTAGTAAATAACTCCTGGGGGAATGAGCAGTTCTTC.

V is TRBV7-2 and J is TRBJ2-7; 7 bases are shared with TRBD1. CDR3 size: 15 residues. Germline values: CDR1 SGHTA, CDR2 FQGNSA. V lost 5 bases to trimming and J lost 0 bases; unmatched junction nucleotides: 7. CDR3 sequence: CASSRDRDPSYEQYF. CDR3 in DNA: TGTGCCAGCAGCCGCGACAGGGACCCCTCCTACGAGCAGTACTTC.

Details on this clonotype: Given a much more abundant clone one base away, this may be a read error. This CDR3 reads CASSRRGLDNEQYF. DNA for the CDR3: TGTGCCAGTAGTAGAAGAGGTCTGGACAATGAGCAGTACTTC. J is TRBJ2-7 and V is TRBV19; the D gene is possibly TRBD1 (5 bases). Per germline, CDR1 LNHDA and CDR2 SQIVND (reference sequence). V was shortened by 4 bases and J by 7 bases, with 17 bases between the two germline ends. The CDR3 has 14 residues.

The chain uses TRBV24-1 and TRBJ2-5, with D unresolved. Germline CDR1 KGHDR, CDR2 SFDVKD. Trimming took 2 bases from V and 4 from J, leaving 7 bases between them. The CDR3 runs to 13 residues. CDR3 nucleotide sequence: TGTGCCACCAGTGATTCATGGGCAGAGACCCAGTACTTC. This codes for CATSDSWAETQYF.

The sample holds many counts of this clonotype. J is TRBJ1-2 and V is TRBV7-9; 7 nucleotides match TRBD1. Germline CDR1 is SEHNR and CDR2 is FQNEAQ (reference sequence). The CDR3 is 13 amino acids. J lost 2 bases, V lost 5 bases, and 2 bases had no gene match. The CDR3 loop reads CASSQQGNYGYTF. The DNA for the CDR3 is TGTGCCAGCAGCCAACAGGGGAACTATGGCTACACCTTC.

This clonotype appeared a single time. The chain has TRBV7-9 and TRBJ2-5; D not resolved. From germline, CDR1 is SEHNR and CDR2 FQNEAQ (reference sequence). The V gene lost 5 bases and the J gene lost 5 bases, with 21 bases spanning the gap. This CDR3 has 16 amino acids. CDR3 sequence: CASSVGINPGVETQYF. The CDR3 DNA reads TGTGCCAGCAGCGTAGGAATTAATCCTGGGGTGGAGACCCAGTACTTC.

The chain recombines TRBV10-3 with TRBJ2-7, with a weak D call TRBD2 (6 bases). The CDR3 is 16 residues long. Germline V CDR1 and CDR2: ENHRY, SYGVKD. V shed 0 bases and J shed 5 bases, with 17 bases lying between them. CDR3 protein: CAISESVLARDNEQYF. CDR3 DNA sequence: TGTGCCATCAGTGAGTCAGTGCTAGCGAGGGATAACGAGCAGTACTTC.